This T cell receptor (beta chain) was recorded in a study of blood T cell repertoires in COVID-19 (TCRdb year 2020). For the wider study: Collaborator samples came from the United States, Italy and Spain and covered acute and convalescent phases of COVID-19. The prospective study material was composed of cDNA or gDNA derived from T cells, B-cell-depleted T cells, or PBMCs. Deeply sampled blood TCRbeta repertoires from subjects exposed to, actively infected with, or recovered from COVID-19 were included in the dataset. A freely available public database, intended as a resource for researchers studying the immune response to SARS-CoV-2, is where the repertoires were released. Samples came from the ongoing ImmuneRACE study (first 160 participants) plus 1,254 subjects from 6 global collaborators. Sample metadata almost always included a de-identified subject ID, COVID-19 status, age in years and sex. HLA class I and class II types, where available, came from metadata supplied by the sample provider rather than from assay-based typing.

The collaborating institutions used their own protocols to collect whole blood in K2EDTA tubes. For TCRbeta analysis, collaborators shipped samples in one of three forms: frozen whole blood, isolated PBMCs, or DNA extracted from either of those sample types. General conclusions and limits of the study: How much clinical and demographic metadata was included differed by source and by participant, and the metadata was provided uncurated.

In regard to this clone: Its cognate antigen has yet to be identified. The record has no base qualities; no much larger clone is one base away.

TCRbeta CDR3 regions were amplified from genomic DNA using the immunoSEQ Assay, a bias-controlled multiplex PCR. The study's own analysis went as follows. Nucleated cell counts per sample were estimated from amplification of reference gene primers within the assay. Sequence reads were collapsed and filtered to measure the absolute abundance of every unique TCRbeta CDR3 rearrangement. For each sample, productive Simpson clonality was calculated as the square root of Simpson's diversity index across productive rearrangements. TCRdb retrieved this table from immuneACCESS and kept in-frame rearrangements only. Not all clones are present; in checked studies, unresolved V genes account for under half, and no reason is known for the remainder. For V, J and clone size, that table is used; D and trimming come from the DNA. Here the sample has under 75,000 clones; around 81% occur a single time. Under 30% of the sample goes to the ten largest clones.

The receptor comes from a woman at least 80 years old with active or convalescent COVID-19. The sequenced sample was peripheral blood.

The CDR3 in this case is CSVAQDSTGNTIYF. The sequenced DNA is TGCAGCGTAGCCCAGGACAGTACTGGAAACACCATATATTTT. The chain is made from TRBV29-1 and TRBJ1-3; the D segment could be TRBD1, given 6 matching bases. V is clipped by 6 bases and J by 2 bases, and the sequence between their germline boundaries is 14 bases long. CDR1 SQVTM and CDR2 ANQGSEA were looked up in the germline V gene. From the cysteine up to the phenylalanine, the CDR3 has a length of 14 residues. The kept DNA is CDR3 alone, 42 bases in frame from the first base.